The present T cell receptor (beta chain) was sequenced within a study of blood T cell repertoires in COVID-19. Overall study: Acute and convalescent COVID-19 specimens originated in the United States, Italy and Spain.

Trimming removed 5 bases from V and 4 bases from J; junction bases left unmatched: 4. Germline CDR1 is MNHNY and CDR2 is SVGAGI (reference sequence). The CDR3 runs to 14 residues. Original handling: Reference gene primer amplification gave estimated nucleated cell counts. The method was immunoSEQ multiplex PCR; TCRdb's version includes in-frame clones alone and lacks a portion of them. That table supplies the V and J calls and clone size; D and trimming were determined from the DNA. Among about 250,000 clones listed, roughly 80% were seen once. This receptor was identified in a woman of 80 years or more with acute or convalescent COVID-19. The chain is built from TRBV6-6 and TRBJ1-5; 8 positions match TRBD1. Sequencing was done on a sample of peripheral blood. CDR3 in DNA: TGTGCCAGCAGTACTACAGGGGGAAATCAGCCCCAGCATTTT. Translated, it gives CASSTTGGNQPQHF.